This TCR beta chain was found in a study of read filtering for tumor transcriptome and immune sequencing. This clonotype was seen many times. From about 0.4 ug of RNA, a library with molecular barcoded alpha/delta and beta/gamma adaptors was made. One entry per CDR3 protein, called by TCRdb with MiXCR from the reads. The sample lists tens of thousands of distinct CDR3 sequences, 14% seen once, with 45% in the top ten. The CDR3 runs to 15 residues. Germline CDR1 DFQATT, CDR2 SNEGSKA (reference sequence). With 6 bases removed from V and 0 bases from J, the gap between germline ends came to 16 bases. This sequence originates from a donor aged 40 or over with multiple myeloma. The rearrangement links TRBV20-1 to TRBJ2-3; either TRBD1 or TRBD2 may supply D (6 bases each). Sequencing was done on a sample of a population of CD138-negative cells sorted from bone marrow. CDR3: CSAQSGATSTDTQYF. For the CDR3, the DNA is TGCAGTGCCCAATCGGGGGCTACCAGCACAGATACGCAGTATTTT.